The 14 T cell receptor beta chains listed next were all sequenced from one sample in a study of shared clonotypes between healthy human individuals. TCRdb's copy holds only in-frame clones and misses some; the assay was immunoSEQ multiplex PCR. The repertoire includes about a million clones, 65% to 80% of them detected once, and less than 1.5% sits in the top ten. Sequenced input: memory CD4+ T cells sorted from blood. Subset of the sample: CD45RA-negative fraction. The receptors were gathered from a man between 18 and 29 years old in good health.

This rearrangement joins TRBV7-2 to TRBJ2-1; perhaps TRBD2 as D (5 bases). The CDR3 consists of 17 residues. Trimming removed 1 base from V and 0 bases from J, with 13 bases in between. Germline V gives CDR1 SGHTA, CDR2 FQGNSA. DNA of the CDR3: TGTGCCAGCAGCTTAGATCGAGCGGCTAGCTCCTACAATGAGCAGTTCTTC. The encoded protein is CASSLDRAASSYNEQFF.

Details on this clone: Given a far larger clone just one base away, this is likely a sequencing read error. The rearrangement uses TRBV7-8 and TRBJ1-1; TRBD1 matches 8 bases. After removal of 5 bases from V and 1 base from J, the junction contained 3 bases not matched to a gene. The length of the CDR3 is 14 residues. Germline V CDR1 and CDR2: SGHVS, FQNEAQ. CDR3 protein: CASSHGQGNTEAFF. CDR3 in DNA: TGTGCCAGCAGCCACGGACAGGGGAACACTGAAGCTTTCTTT.

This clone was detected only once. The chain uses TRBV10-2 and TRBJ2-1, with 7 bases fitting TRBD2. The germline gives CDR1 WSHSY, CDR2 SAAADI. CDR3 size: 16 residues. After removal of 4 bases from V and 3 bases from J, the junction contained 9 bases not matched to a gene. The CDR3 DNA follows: TGCGCCAGCAGTGTCAACTTCAGGACTAGCTACAATGAGCAGTTCTTC. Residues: CASSVNFRTSYNEQFF.

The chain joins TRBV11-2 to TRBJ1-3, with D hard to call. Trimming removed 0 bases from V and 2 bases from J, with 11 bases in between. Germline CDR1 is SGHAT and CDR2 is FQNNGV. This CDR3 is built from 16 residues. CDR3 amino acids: CASSLDRGGTGNTIYF. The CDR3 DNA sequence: TGTGCCAGCAGCTTAGATCGCGGAGGGACTGGAAACACCATATATTTT. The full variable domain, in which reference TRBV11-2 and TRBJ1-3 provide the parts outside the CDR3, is EAGVAQSPRYKIIEKRQSVAFWCNPISGHATLYWYQQILGQGPKLLIQFQNNGVVDDSQLPKDRFSAERLKGVDSTLKIQPAKLEDSAVYLCASSLDRGGTGNTIYFGEGSWLTVV.

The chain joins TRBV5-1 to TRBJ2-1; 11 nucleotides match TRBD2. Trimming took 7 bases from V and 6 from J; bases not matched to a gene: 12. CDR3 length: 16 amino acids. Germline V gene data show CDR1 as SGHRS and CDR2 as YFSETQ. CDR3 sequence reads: CASALGTSGYLNEQFF. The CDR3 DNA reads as TGCGCCAGCGCATTAGGGACTAGCGGCTATCTCAATGAGCAGTTCTTC. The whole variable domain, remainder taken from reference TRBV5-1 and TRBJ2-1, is KAGVTQTPRYLIKTRGQQVTLSCSPISGHRSVSWYQQTPGQGLQFLFEYFSETQRNKGNFPGRFSGRQFSNSRSEMNVSTLELGDSALYLCASALGTSGYLNEQFFGPGTRLTVL.

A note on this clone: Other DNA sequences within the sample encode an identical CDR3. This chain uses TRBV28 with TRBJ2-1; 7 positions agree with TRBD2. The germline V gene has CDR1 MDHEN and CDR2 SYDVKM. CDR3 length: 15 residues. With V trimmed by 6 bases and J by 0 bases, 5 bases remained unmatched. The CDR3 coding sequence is TGTGCCAGCAGCCGCTCGGGGGGCTCCTACAATGAGCAGTTCTTC. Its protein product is CASSRSGGSYNEQFF.

Here the CDR3 DNA reads TGTGCCACGTCGTCCGGGATTAGCTCTGGAAACACCATATATTTT. Translating it yields CATSSGISSGNTIYF. The V call is TRBV11-2, the J call TRBJ1-3; D gene unclear. In germline, CDR1 is SGHAT, CDR2 FQNNGV. The V and J ends lost 10 bases and 0 bases respectively, with 16 bases between them. The CDR3 has 15 residues.

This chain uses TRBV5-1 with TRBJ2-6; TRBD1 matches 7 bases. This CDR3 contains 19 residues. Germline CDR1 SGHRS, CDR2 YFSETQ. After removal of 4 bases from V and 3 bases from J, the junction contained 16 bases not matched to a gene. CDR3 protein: CASSLQDRGLVSGANVLTF. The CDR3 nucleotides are TGCGCCAGCAGCCTTCAGGATAGGGGGCTAGTTAGTGGGGCCAACGTCCTGACTTTC.

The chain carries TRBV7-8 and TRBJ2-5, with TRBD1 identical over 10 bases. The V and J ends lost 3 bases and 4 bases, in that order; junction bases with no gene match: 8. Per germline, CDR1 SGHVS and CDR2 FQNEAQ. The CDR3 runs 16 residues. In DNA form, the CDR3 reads TGTGCCAGCAGCTTGGACGACAGGGGGCTATTAGAGACCCAGTACTTC. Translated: CASSLDDRGLLETQYF.

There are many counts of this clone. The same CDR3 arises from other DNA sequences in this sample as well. Written as DNA, the CDR3 is TGTGCCTGGAGTGGACCTAGCGGCCTCTCCTACGAGCAGTACTTC. It encodes CAWSGPSGLSYEQYF. This chain connects TRBV30 to TRBJ2-7, with 7 bases aligning to TRBD2. There are 15 residues in the CDR3. V gave up 1 base and J gave up 0 bases; unmatched junction bases: 6. Germline values: CDR1 GTSNPN, CDR2 SVGIG (reference sequence).

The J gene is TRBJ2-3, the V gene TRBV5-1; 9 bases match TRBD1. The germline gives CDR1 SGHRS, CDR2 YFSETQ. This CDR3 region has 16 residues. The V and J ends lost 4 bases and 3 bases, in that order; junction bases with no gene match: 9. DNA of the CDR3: TGCGCCAGCAGCACCGGACAGGGGCGCCGGACAGATACGCAGTATTTT. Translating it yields CASSTGQGRRTDTQYF.

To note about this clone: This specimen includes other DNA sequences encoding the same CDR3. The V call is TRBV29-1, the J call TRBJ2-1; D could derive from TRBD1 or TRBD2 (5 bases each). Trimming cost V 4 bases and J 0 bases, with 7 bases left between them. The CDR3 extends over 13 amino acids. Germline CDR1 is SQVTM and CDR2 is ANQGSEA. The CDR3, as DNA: TGCAGCGTTGGGGGGAGCTCCTACAATGAGCAGTTCTTC. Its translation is CSVGGSSYNEQFF.

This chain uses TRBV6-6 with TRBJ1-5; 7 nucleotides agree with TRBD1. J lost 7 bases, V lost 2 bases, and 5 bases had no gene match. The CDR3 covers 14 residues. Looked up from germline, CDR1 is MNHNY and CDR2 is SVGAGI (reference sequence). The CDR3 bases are TGTGCCAGCAGTTACCAGGGGGGCCAACAGCCCCAGCATTTT. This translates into CASSYQGGQQPQHF.

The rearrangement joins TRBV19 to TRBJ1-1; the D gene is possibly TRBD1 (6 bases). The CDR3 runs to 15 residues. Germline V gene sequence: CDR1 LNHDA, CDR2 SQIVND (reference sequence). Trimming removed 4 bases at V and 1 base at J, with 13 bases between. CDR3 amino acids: CASSTKQQGNTEAFF. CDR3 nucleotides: TGTGCCAGTAGTACAAAACAACAGGGGAACACTGAAGCTTTCTTT.